This T cell receptor beta chain was sequenced during a study of Tregs in tolerant kidney transplant recipients. Points on this clone: The target antigen is unknown.

Findings and limits, study-wide: Expanding Tregs on activated donor B cells appeared to best identify donor-specific TCRbeta clones. The small number of patients limits these findings pending further validation.

Germline-derived CDR1 and CDR2 are MNHEY and SMNVEV (reference sequence). Trimming took 1 base from V and 5 from J, leaving 12 bases between them. The CDR3 totals 15 residues. Repertoires were generated with immunoSEQ multiplex PCR, while TCRdb's copy carries only in-frame clones and drops some. The repertoire holds 90,000 or so clones, roughly nine tenths seen once, with 4.5% to 5% in the top ten. V usage is TRBV27 and J usage is TRBJ2-1; D unclear. The sequenced material came from CD8+ T cells from blood. The receptor comes from a human donor in good health. The CDR3 is CASSLWAGVDNEQFF. CDR3 DNA: TGTGCCAGCAGTTTATGGGCAGGCGTTGACAATGAGCAGTTCTTC.